This T cell receptor beta chain was observed in a study of PD-1 blockade in classical Hodgkin lymphoma. Study at large: Nivolumab 3 mg/kg was given intravenously every 2 weeks.

Assay: immunoSEQ multiplex PCR; the TCRdb copy retains only in-frame clones and omits some. Of around 45,000 clones in the sample, almost 90% were seen once. Every patient experienced relapse after autologous stem cell transplantation, and brentuximab vedotin exposure varied. Study-level results: Anyone who began nivolumab under 1 year after ASCT was excluded. It was among complete responders that baseline diversity resembled that of newly diagnosed patients. Newly diagnosed patients reportedly had lower baseline TCR diversity than healthy donors.

As concerns this clone: Its cognate antigen is unknown.

The specimen was peripheral blood mononuclear cells (PBMCs), collected at baseline. The source is a human donor with classical Hodgkin lymphoma.

The CDR3 DNA follows: TGTGCCAGCAGCGTAGAGGGTTTGGGGACTAGCGGGGCTAGCTCCTACAATGAGCAGTTCTTC. Translation: CASSVEGLGTSGASSYNEQFF. The V call is TRBV9, the J call TRBJ2-1; 13 bases agree with TRBD2. Germline loops: CDR1 SGDLS, CDR2 YYNGEE. The CDR3 spans 21 residues. J gave up 0 bases and V 0 bases, and 12 bases lay outside the gene matches.